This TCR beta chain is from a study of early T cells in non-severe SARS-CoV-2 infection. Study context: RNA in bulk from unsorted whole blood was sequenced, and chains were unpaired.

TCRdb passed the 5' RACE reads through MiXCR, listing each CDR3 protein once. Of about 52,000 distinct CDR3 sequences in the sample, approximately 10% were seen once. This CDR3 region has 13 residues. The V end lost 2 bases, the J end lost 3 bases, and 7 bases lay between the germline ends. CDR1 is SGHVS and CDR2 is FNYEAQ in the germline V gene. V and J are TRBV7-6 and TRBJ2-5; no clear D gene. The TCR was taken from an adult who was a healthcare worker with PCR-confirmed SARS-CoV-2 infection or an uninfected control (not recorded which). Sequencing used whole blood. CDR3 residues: CASSLRVEETQYF. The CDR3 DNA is TGTGCCAGCAGCTTAAGGGTTGAAGAGACCCAGTACTTC.